Sequencing of this T cell receptor beta chain was carried out in a study of cytomegalovirus exposure and HLA in healthy donors. Study-wide findings and caveats: There were 150 to 200 TCR beta chains listed as cytomegalovirus-associated. In vitro checks showed that a few CMV-associated chains really do target CMV antigens. Within the 120 validation repertoires, first-cohort TCR clusters tended to co-occur, according to a later analysis.

Germline CDR1 and CDR2: SGHRS and YFSETQ. V was cut by 3 bases and J by 6 bases, with 9 bases left in between. The CDR3 consists of 12 residues. TCRdb's table, derived via immunoSEQ multiplex PCR, lists solely in-frame clones and lacks some. The top ten clones hold roughly 0.99% of a sample with around 300,000 clones, 65% to 90% of them seen once. Note on this clone: Its cognate antigen is unknown.

The source material was PBMCs. This receptor was obtained from a woman aged 18-29 years in good health and CMV-seronegative. The V and J genes are TRBV5-1 and TRBJ1-2; D unclear. The CDR3 region has the DNA TGCGCCAGCAGCTACGGCGGGGATGGCTACACCTTC. Translated: CASSYGGDGYTF.